A selection of T cell receptor beta chains follows, all from one sample in a study of a mutant IDH1 vaccine in newly diagnosed glioma. Generated by immunoSEQ multiplex PCR, the TCRdb table keeps only in-frame clones and is missing some. The repertoire holds around 56,000 clones, about 81% seen once, with over 7% in the top ten. These receptors are not linked to any known antigen. The source material was PBMCs, sampled from a glioma patient whose treatment included an IDH1 peptide vaccine. These receptors originate from a woman aged 40 to 55 with glioma. Some clones in this sample may be carry-over from other donors' samples. CDR3s include the opening cysteine and the closing phenylalanine or tryptophan. D genes are given only for firm matches.

TRBD1,14,TRBJ2-7,TRBV7-9,CASSSPGQEYEQYF,TGTGCCAGCAGCTCCCCGGGACAGGAGTACGAGCAGTACTTC
TRBD1,14,TRBJ1-1,TRBV2,CASSTGQGNTEAFF,TGTGCCAGCAGCACCGGACAGGGAAACACTGAAGCTTTCTTT
-,15,TRBJ2-7,TRBV11-2,CASALLGGNNYEQYF,TGTGCCAGCGCCCTACTGGGGGGCAATAACTACGAGCAGTACTTC
TRBD1,14,TRBJ1-1,TRBV6-5,CASRPDRGLAEAFF,TGTGCCAGCAGACCTGACAGGGGGCTGGCTGAAGCTTTCTTT
TRBD1,15,TRBJ2-7,TRBV18,CASSPEQGTPYEQYF,TGTGCCAGCTCACCTGAACAGGGGACCCCCTACGAGCAGTACTTC
-,14,TRBJ1-6,TRBV6-1,CASSGGKVNSPLHF,TGTGCCAGCAGTGGGGGCAAGGTTAATTCACCCCTCCACTTT
-,15,TRBJ1-1,TRBV18,CASSPPYGQSTEAFF,TGTGCCAGCTCACCACCCTACGGACAGAGCACTGAAGCTTTCTTT
-,14,TRBJ1-2,TRBV9,CASSQGGRGYGYTF,TGTGCCAGCAGCCAGGGAGGGAGGGGATATGGCTACACCTTC
TRBD1,15,TRBJ2-7,TRBV7-2,CASRPVGDRGYEQYF,TGTGCCAGCAGACCTGTGGGAGACAGGGGCTACGAGCAGTACTTC
TRBD1,15,TRBJ1-2,TRBV5-1,CASSSGTGVAGGYTF,TGCGCCAGCAGCTCCGGGACAGGCGTCGCGGGGGGCTACACCTTC